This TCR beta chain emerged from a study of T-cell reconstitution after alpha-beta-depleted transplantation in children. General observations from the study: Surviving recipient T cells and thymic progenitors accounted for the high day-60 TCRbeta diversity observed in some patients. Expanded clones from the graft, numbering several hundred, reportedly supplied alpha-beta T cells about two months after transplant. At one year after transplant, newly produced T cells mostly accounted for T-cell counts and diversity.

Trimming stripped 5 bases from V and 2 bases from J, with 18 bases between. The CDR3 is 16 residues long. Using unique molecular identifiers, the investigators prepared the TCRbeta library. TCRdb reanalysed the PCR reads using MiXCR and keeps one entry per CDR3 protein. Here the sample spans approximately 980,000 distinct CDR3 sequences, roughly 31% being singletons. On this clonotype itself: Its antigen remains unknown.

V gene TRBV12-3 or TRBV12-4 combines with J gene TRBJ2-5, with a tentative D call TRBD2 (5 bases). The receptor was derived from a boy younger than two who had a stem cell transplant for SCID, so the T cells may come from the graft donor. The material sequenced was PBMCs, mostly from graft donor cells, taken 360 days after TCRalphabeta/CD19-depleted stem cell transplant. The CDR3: CASSPGSGRGQETQYF. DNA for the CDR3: TGTGCCAGCAGTCCGGGTAGTGGGCGCGGGCAAGAGACCCAGTACTTC.